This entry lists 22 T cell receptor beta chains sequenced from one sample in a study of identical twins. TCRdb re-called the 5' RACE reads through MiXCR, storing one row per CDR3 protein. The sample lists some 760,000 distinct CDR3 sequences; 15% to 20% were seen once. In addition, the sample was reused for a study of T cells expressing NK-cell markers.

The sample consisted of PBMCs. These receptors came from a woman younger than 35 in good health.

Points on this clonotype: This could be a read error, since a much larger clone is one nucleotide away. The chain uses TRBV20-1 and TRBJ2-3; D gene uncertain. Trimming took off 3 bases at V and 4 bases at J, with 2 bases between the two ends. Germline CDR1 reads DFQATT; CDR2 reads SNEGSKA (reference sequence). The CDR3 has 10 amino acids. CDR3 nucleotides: TGCAGTGCTAGGTCAGATACGCAGTATTTT. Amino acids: CSARSDTQYF.

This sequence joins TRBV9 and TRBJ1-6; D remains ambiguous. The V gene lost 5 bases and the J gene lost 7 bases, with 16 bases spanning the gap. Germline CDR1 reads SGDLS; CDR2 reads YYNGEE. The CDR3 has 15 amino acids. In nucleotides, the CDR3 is TGTGCCAGCAGAACGAGCAGTACCGAAAATTCACCCCTCCACTTT. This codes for CASRTSSTENSPLHF.

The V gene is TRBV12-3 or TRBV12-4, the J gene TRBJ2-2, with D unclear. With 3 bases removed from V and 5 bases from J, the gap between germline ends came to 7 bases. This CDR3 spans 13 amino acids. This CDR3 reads CASSFQVTGELFF. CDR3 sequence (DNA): TGTGCCAGCAGTTTTCAGGTGACCGGGGAGCTGTTTTTT.

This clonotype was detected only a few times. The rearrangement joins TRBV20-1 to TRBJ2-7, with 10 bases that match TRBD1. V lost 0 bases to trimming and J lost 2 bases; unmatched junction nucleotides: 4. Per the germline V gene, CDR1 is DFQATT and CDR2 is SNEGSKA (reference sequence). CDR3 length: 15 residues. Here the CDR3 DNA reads TGCAGTGCTAGAGACTCGGACAGGGGGACCTACGAGCAGTACTTC. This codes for CSARDSDRGTYEQYF.

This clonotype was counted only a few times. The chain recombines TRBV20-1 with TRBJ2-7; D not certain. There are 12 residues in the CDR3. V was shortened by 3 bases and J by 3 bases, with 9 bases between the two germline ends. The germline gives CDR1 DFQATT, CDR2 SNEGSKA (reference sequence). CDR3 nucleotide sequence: TGCAGTGCTAGCCGGCAGCGCTACGAGCAGTACTTC. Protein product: CSASRQRYEQYF.

Here the CDR3 reads CSARTPTSSAYNEQFF. In nucleotides, the CDR3 is TGCAGTGCTAGAACACCGACTAGCAGTGCCTACAATGAGCAGTTCTTC. The V call is TRBV20-1, the J call TRBJ2-1; 7 positions agree with TRBD2. V shed 2 bases and J 2 bases; nucleotides not matched to a gene: 9. This CDR3 is built from 16 residues. The germline CDR1 and CDR2 sequences are DFQATT and SNEGSKA (reference sequence).

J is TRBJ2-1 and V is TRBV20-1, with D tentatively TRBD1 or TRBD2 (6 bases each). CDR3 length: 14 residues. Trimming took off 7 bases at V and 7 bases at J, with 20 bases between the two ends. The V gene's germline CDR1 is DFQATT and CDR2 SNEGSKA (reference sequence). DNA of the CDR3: TGCAGTGTTCCCTACACTGAAGGGGGGAATGAGCAGTTCTTC. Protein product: CSVPYTEGGNEQFF.

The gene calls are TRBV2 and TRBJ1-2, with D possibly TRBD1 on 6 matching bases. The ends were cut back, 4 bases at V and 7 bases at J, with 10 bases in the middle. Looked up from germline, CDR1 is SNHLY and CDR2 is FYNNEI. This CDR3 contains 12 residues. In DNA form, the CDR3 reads TGTGCCAGCAGTGTCAGGGGCAGTGGCTACACCTTC. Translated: CASSVRGSGYTF.

The CDR3 DNA is TGTGCCTGGAGTACCCTGCCAGTAGAGATTATGGATGAGCAGTTCTTC. Protein sequence: CAWSTLPVEIMDEQFF. The chain links TRBV30 to TRBJ2-1; D ambiguous. The V and J ends lost 2 bases and 8 bases respectively, with 22 bases between them. CDR1 and CDR2 from the germline V gene are GTSNPN and SVGIG (reference sequence). CDR3 size: 16 residues.

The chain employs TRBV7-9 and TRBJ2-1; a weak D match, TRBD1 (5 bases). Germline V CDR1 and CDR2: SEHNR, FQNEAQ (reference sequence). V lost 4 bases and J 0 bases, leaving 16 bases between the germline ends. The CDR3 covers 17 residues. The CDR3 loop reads CASSSVRVSRSYNEQFF. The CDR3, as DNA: TGTGCCAGCAGCTCCGTCAGGGTCAGCCGCTCCTACAATGAGCAGTTCTTC.

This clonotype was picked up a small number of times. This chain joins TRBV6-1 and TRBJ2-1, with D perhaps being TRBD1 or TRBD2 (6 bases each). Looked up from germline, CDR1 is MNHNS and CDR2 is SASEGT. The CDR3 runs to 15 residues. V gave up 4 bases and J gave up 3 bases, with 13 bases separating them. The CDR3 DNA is TGTGCCAGCAGTGTTTCGGGGGCCTACTACAATGAGCAGTTCTTC. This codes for CASSVSGAYYNEQFF.

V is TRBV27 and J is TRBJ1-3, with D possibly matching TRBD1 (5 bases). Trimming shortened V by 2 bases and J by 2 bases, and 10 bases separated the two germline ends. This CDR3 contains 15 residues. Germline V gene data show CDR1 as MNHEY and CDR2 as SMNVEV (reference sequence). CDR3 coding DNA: TGTGCCAGCAGTTTAAGCGGGGCCCCTGGAAACACCATATATTTT. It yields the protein CASSLSGAPGNTIYF.

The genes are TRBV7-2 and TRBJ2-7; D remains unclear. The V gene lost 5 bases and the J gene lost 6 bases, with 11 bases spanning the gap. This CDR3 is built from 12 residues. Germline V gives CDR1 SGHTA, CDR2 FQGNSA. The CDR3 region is CASSPLGREQYF. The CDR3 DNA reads TGTGCCAGCAGCCCCCTCGGTCGCGAGCAGTACTTC. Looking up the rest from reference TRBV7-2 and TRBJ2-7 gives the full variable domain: GAGVSQSPSNKVTEKGKDVELRCDPISGHTALYWYRQSLGQGLEFLIYFQGNSAPDKSGLPSDRFSAERTGGSVSTLTIQRTQQEDSAVYLCASSPLGREQYFGPGTRLTVT.

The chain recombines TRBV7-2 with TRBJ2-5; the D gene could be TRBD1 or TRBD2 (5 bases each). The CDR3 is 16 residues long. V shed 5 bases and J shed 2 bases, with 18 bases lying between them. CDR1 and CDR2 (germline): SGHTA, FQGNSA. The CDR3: CASSLHRDRLQETQYF. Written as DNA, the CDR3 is TGTGCCAGCAGCCTACACCGGGACCGACTTCAAGAGACCCAGTACTTC.

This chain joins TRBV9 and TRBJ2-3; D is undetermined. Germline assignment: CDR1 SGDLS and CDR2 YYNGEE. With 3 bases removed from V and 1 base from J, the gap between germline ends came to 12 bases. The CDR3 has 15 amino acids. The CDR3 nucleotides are TGTGCCAGCAGCGGTACTGGTGGAGGCACAGATACGCAGTATTTT. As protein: CASSGTGGGTDTQYF.

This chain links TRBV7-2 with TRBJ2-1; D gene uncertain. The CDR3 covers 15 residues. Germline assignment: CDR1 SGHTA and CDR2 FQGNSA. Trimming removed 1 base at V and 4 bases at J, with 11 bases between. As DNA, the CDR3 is TGTGCCAGCAGCTTAGATGAAGGCCCATACAATGAGCAGTTCTTC. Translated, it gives CASSLDEGPYNEQFF.

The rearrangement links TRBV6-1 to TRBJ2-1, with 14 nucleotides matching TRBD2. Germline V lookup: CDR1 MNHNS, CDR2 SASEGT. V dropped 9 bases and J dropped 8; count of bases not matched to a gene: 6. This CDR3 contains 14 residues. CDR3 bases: TGTGCCAGTCTCGGGACTAGCGGGAGTCATGAGCAGTTCTTC. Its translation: CASLGTSGSHEQFF.

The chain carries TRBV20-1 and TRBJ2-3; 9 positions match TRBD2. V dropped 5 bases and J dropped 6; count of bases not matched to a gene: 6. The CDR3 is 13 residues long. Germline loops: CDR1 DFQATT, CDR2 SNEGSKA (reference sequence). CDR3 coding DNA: TGCAGTGCTTCCCTGGGACTAGCTGATACGCAGTATTTT. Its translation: CSASLGLADTQYF.

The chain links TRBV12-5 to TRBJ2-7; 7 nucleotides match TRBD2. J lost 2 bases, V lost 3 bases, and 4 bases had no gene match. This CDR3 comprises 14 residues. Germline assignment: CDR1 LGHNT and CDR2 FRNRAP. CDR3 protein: CASGLSAGTYEQYF. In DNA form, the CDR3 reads TGTGCTAGTGGTTTATCAGCGGGGACCTACGAGCAGTACTTC.

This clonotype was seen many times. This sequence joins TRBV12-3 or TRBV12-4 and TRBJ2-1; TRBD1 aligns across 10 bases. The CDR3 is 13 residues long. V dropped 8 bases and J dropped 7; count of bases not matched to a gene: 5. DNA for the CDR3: TGTGCCAGCTCGGGACAGGGGAAGAATGAGCAGTTCTTC. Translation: CASSGQGKNEQFF.

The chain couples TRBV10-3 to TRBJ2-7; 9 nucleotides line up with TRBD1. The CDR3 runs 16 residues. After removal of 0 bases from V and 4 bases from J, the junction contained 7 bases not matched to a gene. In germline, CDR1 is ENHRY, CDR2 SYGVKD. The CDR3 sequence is CAISESAPDRGYEQYF. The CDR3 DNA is TGTGCCATCAGTGAGTCGGCTCCGGACAGGGGTTACGAGCAGTACTTC.

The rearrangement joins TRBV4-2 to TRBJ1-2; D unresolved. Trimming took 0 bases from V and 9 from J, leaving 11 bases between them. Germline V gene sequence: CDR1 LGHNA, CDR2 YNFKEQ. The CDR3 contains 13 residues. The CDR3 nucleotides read TGTGCCAGCAGCCAAGATCCCTCCCCGAGCTACACCTTC. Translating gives CASSQDPSPSYTF.